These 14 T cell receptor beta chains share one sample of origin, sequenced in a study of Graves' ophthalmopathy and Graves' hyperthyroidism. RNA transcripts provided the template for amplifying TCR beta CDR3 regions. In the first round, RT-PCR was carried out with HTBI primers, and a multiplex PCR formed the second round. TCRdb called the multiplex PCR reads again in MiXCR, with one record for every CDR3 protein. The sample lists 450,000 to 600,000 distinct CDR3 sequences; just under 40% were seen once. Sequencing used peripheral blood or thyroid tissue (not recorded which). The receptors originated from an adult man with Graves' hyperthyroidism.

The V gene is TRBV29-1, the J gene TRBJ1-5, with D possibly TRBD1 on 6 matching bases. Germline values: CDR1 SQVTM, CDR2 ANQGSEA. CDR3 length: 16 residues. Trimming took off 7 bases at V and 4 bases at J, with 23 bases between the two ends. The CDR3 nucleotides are TGCAGCGGTTGTTTCCGTCCGGGACAAACTAATCAGCCCCAGCATTTT. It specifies CSGCFRPGQTNQPQHF. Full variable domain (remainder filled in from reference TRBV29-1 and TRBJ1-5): SAVISQKPSRDICQRGTSLTIQCQVDSQVTMMFWYRQQPGQSLTLIATANQGSEATYESGFVIDKFPISRPNLTFSTLTVSNMSPEDSSIYLCSGCFRPGQTNQPQHFGDGTRLSIL.

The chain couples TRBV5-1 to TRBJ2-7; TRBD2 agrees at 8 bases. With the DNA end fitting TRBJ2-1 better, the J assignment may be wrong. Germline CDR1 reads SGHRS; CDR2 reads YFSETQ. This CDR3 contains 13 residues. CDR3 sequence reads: CASSRTSSYEQFF. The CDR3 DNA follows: TGCGCCAGCAGTAGGACTAGCAGCTATGAGCAGTTCTTC.

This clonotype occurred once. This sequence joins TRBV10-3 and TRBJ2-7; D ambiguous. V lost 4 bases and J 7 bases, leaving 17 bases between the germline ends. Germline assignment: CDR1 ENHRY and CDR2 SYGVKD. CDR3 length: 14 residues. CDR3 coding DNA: TGTGCCATCAGTGGCAGCGTCTCCTACAATGAGCAGTACTTC. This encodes CAISGSVSYNEQYF.

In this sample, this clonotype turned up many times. The CDR3 DNA reads as TGCGCCAGCAGCCCTGACAGGGACGGGGAGACCCAGTACTTC. This translates into CASSPDRDGETQYF. The rearrangement uses TRBV4-1 and TRBJ2-5, with 7 bases aligning to TRBD1. The CDR3 consists of 14 residues. Germline lookup yields CDR1 MGHRA and CDR2 YSYEKL. V lost 4 bases and J lost 5; bases outside the gene matches: 7.

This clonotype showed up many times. The CDR3 here is CASSPVDRGNSPLHF. The CDR3 DNA reads TGCGCCAGCAGCCCAGTGGACAGGGGAAATTCACCCCTCCACTTT. This chain connects TRBV5-1 to TRBJ1-6, with 9 positions matching TRBD1. Per the germline V gene, CDR1 is SGHRS and CDR2 is YFSETQ. The CDR3 is 15 residues long. Trimming at V came to 4 bases and at J to 7 bases, leaving 6 bases not matched to a gene.

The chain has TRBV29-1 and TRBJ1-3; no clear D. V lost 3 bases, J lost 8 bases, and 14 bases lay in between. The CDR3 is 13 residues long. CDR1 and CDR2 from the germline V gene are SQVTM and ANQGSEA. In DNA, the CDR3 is TGCAGCGTTGAGGGCCTCTATGGCTACACCATATATTTT. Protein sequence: CSVEGLYGYTIYF. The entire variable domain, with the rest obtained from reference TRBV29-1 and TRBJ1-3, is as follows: SAVISQKPSRDICQRGTSLTIQCQVDSQVTMMFWYRQQPGQSLTLIATANQGSEATYESGFVIDKFPISRPNLTFSTLTVSNMSPEDSSIYLCSVEGLYGYTIYFGEGSWLTVV.

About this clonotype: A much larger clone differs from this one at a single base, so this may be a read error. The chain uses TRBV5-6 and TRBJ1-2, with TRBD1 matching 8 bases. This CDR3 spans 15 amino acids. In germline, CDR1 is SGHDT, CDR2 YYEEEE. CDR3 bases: TGTACCAGCAGCTTAAGACTGGGACAGGTCTATGGCTACACCTTC. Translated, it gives CTSSLRLGQVYGYTF. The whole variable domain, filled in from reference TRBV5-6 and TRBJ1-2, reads DAGVTQSPTHLIKTRGQQVTLRCSPKSGHDTVSWYQQALGQGPQFIFQYYEEEERQRGNFPDRFSGHQFPNYSSELNVNALLLGDSALYLCTSSLRLGQVYGYTFGSGTRLTVV.

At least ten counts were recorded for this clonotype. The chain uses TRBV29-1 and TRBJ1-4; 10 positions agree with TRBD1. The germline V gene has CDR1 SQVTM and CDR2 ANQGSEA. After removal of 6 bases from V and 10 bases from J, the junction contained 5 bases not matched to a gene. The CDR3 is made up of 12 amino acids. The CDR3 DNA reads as TGCAGCGTCGAATGGGACAGGGGAAAACTGTTTTTT. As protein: CSVEWDRGKLFF.

The CDR3 sequence: CASSLEGGGGYTF. CDR3 DNA sequence: TGTGCCAGCAGTTTAGAGGGAGGAGGCGGCTACACCTTC. The chain carries TRBV28 and TRBJ1-2; D is ambiguous. V gave up 2 bases and J gave up 8 bases, with 12 bases separating them. From germline, CDR1 is MDHEN and CDR2 SYDVKM. There are 13 residues in the CDR3.

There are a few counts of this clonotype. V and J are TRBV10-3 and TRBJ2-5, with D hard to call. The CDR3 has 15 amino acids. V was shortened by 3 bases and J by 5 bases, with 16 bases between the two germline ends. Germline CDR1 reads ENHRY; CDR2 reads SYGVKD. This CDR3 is CAISEGLALVETQYF. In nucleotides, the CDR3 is TGTGCCATCAGTGAAGGGTTGGCTTTGGTTGAGACCCAGTACTTC.

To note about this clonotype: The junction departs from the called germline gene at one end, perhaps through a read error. The CDR3 region has the DNA TGTGCCAGCAGCCAGGGACAGGGTCAAGAGGCCCAGTACTTC. Translating it yields CASSQGQGQEAQYF. The chain links TRBV7-2 to TRBJ2-5, with 9 positions matching TRBD1. The V gene's germline CDR1 is SGHTA and CDR2 FQGNSA. The CDR3 length is 14 residues.

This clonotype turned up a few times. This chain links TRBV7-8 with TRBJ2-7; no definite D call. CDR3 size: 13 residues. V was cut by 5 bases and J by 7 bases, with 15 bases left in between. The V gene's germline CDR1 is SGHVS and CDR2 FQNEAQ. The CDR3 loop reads CASSVRSSGEQYF. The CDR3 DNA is TGTGCCAGCAGCGTTCGGTCCTCTGGTGAGCAGTACTTC.

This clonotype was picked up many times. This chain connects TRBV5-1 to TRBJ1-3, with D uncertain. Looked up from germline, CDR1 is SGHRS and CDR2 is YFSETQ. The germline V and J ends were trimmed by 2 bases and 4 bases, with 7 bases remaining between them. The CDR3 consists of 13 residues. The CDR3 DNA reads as TGCGCCAGCAGCTTTTCAATCGGAAACACCATATATTTT. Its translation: CASSFSIGNTIYF. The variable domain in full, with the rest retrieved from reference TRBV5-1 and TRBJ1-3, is KAGVTQTPRYLIKTRGQQVTLSCSPISGHRSVSWYQQTPGQGLQFLFEYFSETQRNKGNFPGRFSGRQFSNSRSEMNVSTLELGDSALYLCASSFSIGNTIYFGEGSWLTVV.

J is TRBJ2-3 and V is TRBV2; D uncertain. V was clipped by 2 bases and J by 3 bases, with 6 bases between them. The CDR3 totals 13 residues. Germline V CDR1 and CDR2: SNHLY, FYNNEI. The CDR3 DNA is TGTGCCAGCAGTGAATTTCAAACAGATACGCAGTATTTT. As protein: CASSEFQTDTQYF.